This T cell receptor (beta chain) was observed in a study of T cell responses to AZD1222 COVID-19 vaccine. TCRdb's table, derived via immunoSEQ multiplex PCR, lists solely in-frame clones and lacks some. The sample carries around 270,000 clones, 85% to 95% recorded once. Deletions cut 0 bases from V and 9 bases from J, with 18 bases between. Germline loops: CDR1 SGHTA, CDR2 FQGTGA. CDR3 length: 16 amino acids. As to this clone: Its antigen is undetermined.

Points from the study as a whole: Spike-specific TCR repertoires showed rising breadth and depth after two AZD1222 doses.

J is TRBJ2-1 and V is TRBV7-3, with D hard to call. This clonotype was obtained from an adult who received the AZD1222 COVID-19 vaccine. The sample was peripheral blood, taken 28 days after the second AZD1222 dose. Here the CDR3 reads CASSLTRVHGATEQFF. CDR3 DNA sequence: TGTGCCAGCAGCTTAACCCGGGTCCACGGCGCAACTGAGCAGTTCTTC.